One and the same sample provided the 24 T cell receptor beta chains below, sequenced in a study of shared T cell receptors in the human thymus. Measured with immunoSEQ multiplex PCR; TCRdb has only the in-frame clones, and not every one. The sample includes 720,000 or so clones, 75% to 90% of them seen just once. These same data were also listed under a study on human thymus T cells.

The specimen sequenced was thymocytes. Receptors originate from a girl under three years old with a congenital heart defect.

The chain employs TRBV15 and TRBJ2-2; D is ambiguous. Trimming left V 7 bases short and J 3 bases short, with 15 bases between. The germline V gene encodes CDR1 LNHNV and CDR2 YYDKDF (reference sequence). This CDR3 has 15 amino acids. The DNA for the CDR3 is TGTGCCACCACTCAATCTCGGGTTCACACCGGGGAGCTGTTTTTT. This codes for CATTQSRVHTGELFF.

The V and J genes are TRBV5-1 and TRBJ2-5; D may be TRBD2 (5 bases). CDR1 is SGHRS, CDR2 YFSETQ, per germline. The CDR3 is 15 amino acids. V gave up 1 base and J gave up 5 bases, with 15 bases separating them. CDR3 region: CASSLKATGVETQYF. The CDR3 DNA sequence: TGCGCCAGCAGCTTGAAGGCTACCGGGGTTGAGACCCAGTACTTC. The full variable domain, its missing parts supplied by reference TRBV5-1 and TRBJ2-5, is KAGVTQTPRYLIKTRGQQVTLSCSPISGHRSVSWYQQTPGQGLQFLFEYFSETQRNKGNFPGRFSGRQFSNSRSEMNVSTLELGDSALYLCASSLKATGVETQYFGPGTRLLVL.

This chain links TRBV5-4 with TRBJ1-2; 12 bases are shared with TRBD1. V dropped 7 bases and J dropped 2; count of bases not matched to a gene: 15. CDR1 and CDR2 (germline): SGHNT, YYREEE (reference sequence). The CDR3 is 18 residues long. Here the CDR3 reads CASYRLRDRGPRNYGYTF. The CDR3 DNA reads as TGTGCCAGCTACCGTCTCCGGGACAGGGGGCCTAGAAACTATGGCTACACCTTC.

This chain connects TRBV19 to TRBJ1-5, with no clear D. The germline V and J ends were trimmed by 7 bases and 4 bases, with 20 bases remaining between them. Per the germline V gene, CDR1 is LNHDA and CDR2 is SQIVND (reference sequence). CDR3 size: 16 residues. In nucleotides, the CDR3 is TGTGCCAGTACCCCCACGCCCCAGGTCACTAATCAGCCCCAGCATTTT. Encoded protein: CASTPTPQVTNQPQHF.

The chain carries TRBV11-2 and TRBJ1-2; D not resolved. V shed 5 bases and J shed 8 bases, with 15 bases lying between them. This CDR3 has 13 residues. The germline V gene encodes CDR1 SGHAT and CDR2 FQNNGV. The chain's CDR3 is CASSHKTRGGYTF. DNA for the CDR3: TGTGCCAGCAGCCATAAGACCCGCGGGGGCTACACCTTC.

The rearrangement links TRBV5-4 to TRBJ2-1, with D uncertain. The V end was cut by 4 bases, the J end by 0 bases, with 11 bases between. Germline CDR1 is SGHNT and CDR2 is YYREEE (reference sequence). The CDR3 totals 15 residues. The CDR3 region has the DNA TGTGCCAGCAGCCCGTGTAAGAGCTCCTACAATGAGCAGTTCTTC. Translated, it gives CASSPCKSSYNEQFF.

The rearrangement uses TRBV6-5 and TRBJ2-5; 9 nucleotides line up with TRBD2. The CDR3 spans 16 residues. Trimming cost V 2 bases and J 4 bases; bases outside gene matches: 8. Germline lookup yields CDR1 MNHEY and CDR2 SVGAGI. The CDR3 sequence is CASSYVGGGAGETQYF. As DNA, the CDR3 is TGTGCCAGCAGTTACGTTGGCGGGGGGGCCGGAGAGACCCAGTACTTC.

In its sample, this clone was seen once. The genes are TRBV5-1 and TRBJ2-5, with 7 bases lining up with TRBD1. CDR3 length equals 17 residues. The V and J ends lost 0 bases and 4 bases, in that order; junction bases with no gene match: 12. CDR1 and CDR2 (germline): SGHRS, YFSETQ. CDR3 loop: CASSLALDRVRGETQYF. CDR3 nucleotides: TGCGCCAGCAGCTTGGCACTCGACAGGGTCAGGGGAGAGACCCAGTACTTC.

The chain couples TRBV7-2 to TRBJ1-6; D may be TRBD1 (6 bases). Germline CDR1 and CDR2: SGHTA and FQGNSA. V was trimmed by 0 bases and J by 8 bases, leaving 11 bases between them. The CDR3 sequence is 15 residues long. CDR3 DNA: TGTGCCAGCAGCTTAGCGGGGGCCTCCCATTCACCCCTCCACTTT. Protein: CASSLAGASHSPLHF.

This clone was seen a few times. This chain connects TRBV4-3 to TRBJ2-7, with D possibly TRBD1 on 6 matching bases. Trimming removed 0 bases at V and 4 bases at J, with 22 bases between. The CDR3 consists of 18 residues. Germline lookup yields CDR1 LGHNA and CDR2 YSLEER. CDR3 loop: CASSQDLGITGPLYEQYF. In DNA form, the CDR3 reads TGCGCCAGCAGCCAAGATTTGGGGATTACAGGGCCCCTATACGAGCAGTACTTC.

The chain couples TRBV7-6 to TRBJ1-5; 7 bases line up with TRBD1. Germline trimming cut 5 bases from V and 2 bases from J; bases unmatched to any gene: 6. This CDR3 contains 15 residues. The germline gives CDR1 SGHVS, CDR2 FNYEAQ. CDR3 in DNA: TGTGCCAGCAGCCCTTCCCAGGGGGGCAATCAGCCCCAGCATTTT. It yields the protein CASSPSQGGNQPQHF.

The chain uses TRBV28 and TRBJ1-5; 9 nucleotides match TRBD1. V lost 2 bases, J lost 2 bases, and 13 bases stayed unmatched. The germline CDR1 and CDR2 sequences are MDHEN and SYDVKM. This CDR3 contains 19 residues. CDR3 in DNA: TGTGCCAGCAGTTTACTGACGGGACAGGGCTTTACGCGCAATCAGCCCCAGCATTTT. Translated, it gives CASSLLTGQGFTRNQPQHF.

The CDR3 loop reads CASSLEPGTGGELSNQPQHF. Here the CDR3 DNA reads TGCGCCAGCAGCTTGGAACCTGGGACAGGGGGCGAATTGAGCAATCAGCCCCAGCATTTT. The V gene is TRBV5-1, the J gene TRBJ1-5, with 12 positions matching TRBD1. The V gene's germline CDR1 is SGHRS and CDR2 YFSETQ. V gave up 0 bases and J gave up 1 base; unmatched junction bases: 11. CDR3 length: 20 residues. Using reference TRBV5-1 and TRBJ1-5 for the parts outside the CDR3, the full variable domain is KAGVTQTPRYLIKTRGQQVTLSCSPISGHRSVSWYQQTPGQGLQFLFEYFSETQRNKGNFPGRFSGRQFSNSRSEMNVSTLELGDSALYLCASSLEPGTGGELSNQPQHFGDGTRLSIL.

This clone has just one count. This chain links TRBV10-3 with TRBJ2-7; possible D gene TRBD1, 7 bases. This CDR3 contains 14 residues. CDR1 and CDR2 (germline): ENHRY, SYGVKD. The germline V and J ends were trimmed by 4 bases and 2 bases, with 12 bases remaining between them. CDR3 loop: CAISGQGGTYEQYF. DNA of the CDR3: TGTGCCATCAGTGGACAGGGCGGGACCTACGAGCAGTACTTC.

This clone is a singleton in its sample. The chain couples TRBV6-1 to TRBJ2-7; D not resolved. The V end was cut by 7 bases, the J end by 2 bases, with 15 bases between. The CDR3 loop spans 14 amino acids. Germline V gene data show CDR1 as MNHNS and CDR2 as SASEGT. The CDR3 reads CASKYSPSTYEQYF. The CDR3, as DNA: TGTGCCAGCAAATACAGTCCTTCTACCTACGAGCAGTACTTC.

This sequence joins TRBV6-5 and TRBJ1-1, with no clear D. The V gene lost 2 bases and the J gene lost 3 bases, with 13 bases spanning the gap. Germline V gene data show CDR1 as MNHEY and CDR2 as SVGAGI. This CDR3 region has 15 residues. The CDR3 sequence: CASSYRGGCYTEAFF. The CDR3 DNA follows: TGTGCCAGCAGTTACCGTGGAGGGTGTTACACTGAAGCTTTCTTT.

The gene calls are TRBV19 and TRBJ2-7; D not resolved. The CDR3 runs to 14 residues. CDR1 is LNHDA and CDR2 is SQIVND in the germline V gene (reference sequence). Deletions cut 6 bases from V and 0 bases from J, with 12 bases between. For the CDR3, the DNA is TGTGCCAGTAGCTCCCAGGATCCCTCCTACGAGCAGTACTTC. It specifies CASSSQDPSYEQYF.

The chain employs TRBV18 and TRBJ2-2; no firm D call. The V end was cut by 3 bases, the J end by 2 bases, with 13 bases between. The germline CDR1 and CDR2 sequences are KGHSH and LQKENI. The CDR3 spans 16 residues. The CDR3 is CASSPVRTENTGELFF. CDR3 bases: TGTGCCAGCTCACCGGTAAGAACAGAAAACACCGGGGAGCTGTTTTTT.

The chain has TRBV14 and TRBJ1-2; TRBD1 is a possible D gene (5 bases). The V gene's germline CDR1 is SGHDN and CDR2 FVKESK. The CDR3 contains 20 residues. V lost 0 bases and J lost 0, with 23 bases in between. In DNA form, the CDR3 reads TGTGCCAGCAGCCAAGATTATCAGTTACCGGACACGCAGACTAACTATGGCTACACCTTC. It yields the protein CASSQDYQLPDTQTNYGYTF.

V gene TRBV11-2 combines with J gene TRBJ1-1; D gene unclear. The germline V gene encodes CDR1 SGHAT and CDR2 FQNNGV. V lost 7 bases to trimming and J lost 2 bases, with 20 bases between them. CDR3 length equals 16 residues. The CDR3 coding sequence is TGTGCCAGCATCCTTCGTCATGAGGGAGGAAACACTGAAGCTTTCTTT. Translation: CASILRHEGGNTEAFF.

The count of this clone is one. The rearrangement links TRBV28 to TRBJ2-7, with 7 bases identical to TRBD1. This CDR3 is 13 amino acids long. V was pared by 5 bases and J by 7 bases, with 8 bases of the junction left unmatched. Germline V gene lookup returns CDR1 MDHEN and CDR2 SYDVKM. DNA of the CDR3: TGTGCCAGCAGTGAACAGGGGATCCATGAGCAGTACTTC. Translating it yields CASSEQGIHEQYF.

This clone appeared once. This chain links TRBV15 with TRBJ1-2; TRBD1 matches 9 bases. Per germline, CDR1 LNHNV and CDR2 YYDKDF (reference sequence). This CDR3 has 15 amino acids. Trimming cost V 4 bases and J 4 bases; bases outside gene matches: 7. The DNA for the CDR3 is TGTGCCACCAGCACAGCCGGGACAGGGACCTATGGCTACACCTTC. Residues: CATSTAGTGTYGYTF.

The chain uses TRBV4-3 and TRBJ2-6; D gene uncertain. Trimming left V 1 base short and J 4 bases short, with 5 bases between. Germline assignment: CDR1 LGHNA and CDR2 YSLEER. The CDR3 sequence is 14 residues long. The CDR3 loop reads CASSQVSGANVLTF. The DNA of the CDR3 is TGCGCCAGCAGCCAAGTATCCGGGGCCAACGTCCTGACTTTC.

This chain uses TRBV4-1 with TRBJ2-1; 9 nucleotides align to TRBD1. Germline CDR1 and CDR2: MGHRA and YSYEKL. Losses at the gene ends were 3 bases for V and 7 bases for J; bases not matched to a gene: 7. CDR3 length: 15 amino acids. In nucleotides, the CDR3 is TGCGCCAGCAGCCACCCGGGACAGGGAGGAAATGAGCAGTTCTTC. Protein sequence: CASSHPGQGGNEQFF.